This T cell receptor (beta chain) was recovered during a study of blood T cell repertoires in COVID-19. For the study at large: The study drew acute and convalescent COVID-19 samples from the United States, Italy and Spain. PBMCs, B-cell-depleted T cells, or T cells were the source of the cDNA or gDNA that made up the material.

The ends lost 7 bases at V and 1 base at J; junction bases unmatched: 10. The CDR3 loop spans 16 amino acids. Germline V gives CDR1 SNHLY, CDR2 FYNNEI. Authors' methods: Quantification of nucleated cells was approximated via reference gene primer amplification. Sequenced by immunoSEQ multiplex PCR; TCRdb stores in-frame clones only, minus some. Clone size and V and J calls were adopted from that table, with D and trimming inferred from the DNA. Of about 120,000 clones listed, 75% to 85% are singletons. Sequencing was carried out using peripheral blood. The chain joins TRBV2 to TRBJ2-5; 9 bases fit TRBD2. The receptor's source is a human donor in a cohort sampled during active COVID-19. CDR3 sequence (DNA): TGTGCCAGCAAGAAAGGCGGGGGGGGCCTCCAAGAGACCCAGTACTTC. Amino acids: CASKKGGGGLQETQYF.